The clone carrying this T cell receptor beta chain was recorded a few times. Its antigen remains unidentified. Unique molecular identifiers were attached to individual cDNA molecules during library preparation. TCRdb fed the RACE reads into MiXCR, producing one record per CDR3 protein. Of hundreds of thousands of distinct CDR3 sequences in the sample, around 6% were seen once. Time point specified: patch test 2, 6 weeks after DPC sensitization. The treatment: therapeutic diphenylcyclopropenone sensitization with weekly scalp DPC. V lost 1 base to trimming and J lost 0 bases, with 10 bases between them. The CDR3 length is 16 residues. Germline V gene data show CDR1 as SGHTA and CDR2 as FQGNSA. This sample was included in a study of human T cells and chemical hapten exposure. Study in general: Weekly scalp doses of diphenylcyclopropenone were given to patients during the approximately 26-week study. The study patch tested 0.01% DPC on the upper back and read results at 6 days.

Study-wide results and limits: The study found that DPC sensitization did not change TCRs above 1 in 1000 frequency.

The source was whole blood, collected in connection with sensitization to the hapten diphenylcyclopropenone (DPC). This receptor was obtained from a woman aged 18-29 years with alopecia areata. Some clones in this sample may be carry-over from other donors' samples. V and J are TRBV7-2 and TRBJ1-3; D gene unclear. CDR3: CASSLGPVGSGNTIYF. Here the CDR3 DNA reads TGTGCCAGCAGCTTAGGGCCGGTTGGCTCTGGAAACACCATATATTTT.